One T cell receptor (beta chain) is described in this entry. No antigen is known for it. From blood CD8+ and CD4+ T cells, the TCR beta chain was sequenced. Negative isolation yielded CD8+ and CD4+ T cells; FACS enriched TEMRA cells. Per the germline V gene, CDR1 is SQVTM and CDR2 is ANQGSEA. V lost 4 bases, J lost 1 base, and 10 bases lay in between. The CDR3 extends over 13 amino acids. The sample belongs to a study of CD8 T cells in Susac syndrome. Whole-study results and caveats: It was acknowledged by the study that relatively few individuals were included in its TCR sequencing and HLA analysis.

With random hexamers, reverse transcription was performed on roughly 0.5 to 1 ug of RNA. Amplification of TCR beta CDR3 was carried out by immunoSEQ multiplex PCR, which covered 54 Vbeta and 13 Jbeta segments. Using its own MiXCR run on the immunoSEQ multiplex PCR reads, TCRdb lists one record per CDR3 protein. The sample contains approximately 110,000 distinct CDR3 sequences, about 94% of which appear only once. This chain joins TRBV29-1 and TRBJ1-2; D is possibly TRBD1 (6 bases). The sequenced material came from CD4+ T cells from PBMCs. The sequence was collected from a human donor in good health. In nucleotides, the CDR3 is TGCAGCGTTGGGGGCAGGGGTAACTATGGCTACACCTTC. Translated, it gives CSVGGRGNYGYTF.